This T cell receptor (beta chain) was documented in a study of breast tumors, draining lymph nodes, adjacent tissues. Study-wide results and limits: Tumor TCR diversity was below lymph nodes but above nontumor tissue. That most tumor T cells come from lymph nodes remained unproven. The data were judged consistent with most tumor T cells coming from lymph node and expanding in tumor. Luminal-like breast cancer showed significantly higher tumor–nontumor repertoire similarity than basal-like.

As regards this clonotype: Its antigen is still unknown.

The V end was cut by 0 bases, the J end by 0 bases, with 10 bases between. Germline CDR1 and CDR2: KGHDR and SFDVKD. The CDR3 length is 17 residues. Each CDR3 protein gets one entry after TCRdb re-called the multiplex PCR reads with MiXCR. The table shows around 13,000 distinct CDR3 sequences, with roughly 53% occurring only once. This TCR was recovered from a female donor with breast cancer. Some clones in this sample may be carry-over from other donors' samples. The sequenced material came from tumor-adjacent breast tissue. The chain couples TRBV24-1 to TRBJ2-2; perhaps TRBD2 as D (6 bases). CDR3 sequence (DNA): TGTGCCACCAGTGATTTGCGCGGGACCCCGAACACCGGGGAGCTGTTTTTT. Amino acid sequence: CATSDLRGTPNTGELFF.